This T cell receptor beta chain comes out of a study of blood T cell repertoires in COVID-19. Deletions cut 3 bases from V and 7 bases from J, with 10 bases between. This CDR3 is built from 13 residues. Per the germline V gene, CDR1 is SGHTA and CDR2 is FQGNSA. Generated by immunoSEQ multiplex PCR, the TCRdb table keeps only in-frame clones and is missing some. The data contain 60,000 to 65,000 clones, more than 65% of them seen just once; the ten biggest clones take up approximately 5%. This chain links TRBV7-2 with TRBJ1-5; D gene unclear. What was sequenced was peripheral blood. This TCR was sampled from a human donor in a cohort sampled during active COVID-19. In DNA form, the CDR3 reads TGTGCCAGCAGCTTGAGCTACAGCCAGCCCCAGCATTTT. Translated, it gives CASSLSYSQPQHF.